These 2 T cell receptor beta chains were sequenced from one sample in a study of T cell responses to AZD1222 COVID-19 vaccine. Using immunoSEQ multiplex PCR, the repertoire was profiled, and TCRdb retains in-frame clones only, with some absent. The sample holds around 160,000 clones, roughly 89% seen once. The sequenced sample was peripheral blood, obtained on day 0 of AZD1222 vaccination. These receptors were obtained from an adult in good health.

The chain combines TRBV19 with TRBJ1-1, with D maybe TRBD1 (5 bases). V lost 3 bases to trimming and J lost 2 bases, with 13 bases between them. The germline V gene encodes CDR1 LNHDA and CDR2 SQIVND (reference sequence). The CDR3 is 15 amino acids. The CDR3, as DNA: TGTGCCAGTAGTATGGGATACAGGAGTAACACTGAAGCTTTCTTT. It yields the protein CASSMGYRSNTEAFF.

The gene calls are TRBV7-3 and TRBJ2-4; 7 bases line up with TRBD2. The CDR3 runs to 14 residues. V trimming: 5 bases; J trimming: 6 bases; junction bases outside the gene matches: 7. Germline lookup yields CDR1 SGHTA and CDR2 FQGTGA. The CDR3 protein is CASSTGGGSNIQYF. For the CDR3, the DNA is TGTGCCAGCAGCACGGGAGGAGGGTCAAACATTCAGTACTTC. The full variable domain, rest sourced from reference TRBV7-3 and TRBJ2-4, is GAGVSQTPSNKVTEKGKYVELRCDPISGHTALYWYRQSLGQGPEFLIYFQGTGAADDSGLPNDRFFAVRPEGSVSTLKIQRTERGDSAVYLCASSTGGGSNIQYFGAGTRLSVL.